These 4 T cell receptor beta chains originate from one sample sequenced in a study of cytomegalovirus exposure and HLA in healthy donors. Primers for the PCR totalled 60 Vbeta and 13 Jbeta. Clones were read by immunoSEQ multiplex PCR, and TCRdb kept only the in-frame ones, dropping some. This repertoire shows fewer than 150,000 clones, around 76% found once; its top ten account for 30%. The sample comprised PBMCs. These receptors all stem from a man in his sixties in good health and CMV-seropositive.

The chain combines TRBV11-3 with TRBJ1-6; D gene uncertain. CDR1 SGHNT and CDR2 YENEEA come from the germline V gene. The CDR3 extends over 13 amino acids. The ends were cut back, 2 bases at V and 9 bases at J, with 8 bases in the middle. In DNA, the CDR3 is TGTGCCAGCAGCTTATACGAGAGTTCACCCCTCCACTTT. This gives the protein CASSLYESSPLHF. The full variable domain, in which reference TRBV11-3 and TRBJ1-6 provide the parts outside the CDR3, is EAGVVQSPRYKIIEKKQPVAFWCNPISGHNTLYWYLQNLGQGPELLIRYENEEAVDDSQLPKDRFSAERLKGVDSTLKIQPAELGDSAVYLCASSLYESSPLHFGNGTRLTVT.

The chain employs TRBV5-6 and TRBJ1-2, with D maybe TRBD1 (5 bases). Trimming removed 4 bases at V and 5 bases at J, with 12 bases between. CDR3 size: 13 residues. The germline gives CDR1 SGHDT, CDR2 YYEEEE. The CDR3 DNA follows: TGTGCCAGCAGCCTCATAGGGGTATATGGCTACACCTTC. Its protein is CASSLIGVYGYTF.

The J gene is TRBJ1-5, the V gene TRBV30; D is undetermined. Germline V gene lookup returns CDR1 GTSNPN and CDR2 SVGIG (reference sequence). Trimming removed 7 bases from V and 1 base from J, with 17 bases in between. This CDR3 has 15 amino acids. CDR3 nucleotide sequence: TGTGCCTACTCCTACGGGGTTAGGAGCAATCAGCCCCAGCATTTT. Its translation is CAYSYGVRSNQPQHF. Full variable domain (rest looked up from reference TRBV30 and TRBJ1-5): SQTIHQWPATLVQPVGSPLSLECTVEGTSNPNLYWYRQAAGRGLQLLFYSVGIGQISSEVPQNLSASRPQDRQFILSSKKLLLSDSGFYLCAYSYGVRSNQPQHFGDGTRLSIL.

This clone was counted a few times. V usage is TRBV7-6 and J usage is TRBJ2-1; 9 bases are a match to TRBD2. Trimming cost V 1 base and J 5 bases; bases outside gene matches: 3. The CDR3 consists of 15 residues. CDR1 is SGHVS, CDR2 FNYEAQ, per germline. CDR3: CASSLEGLAHNEQFF. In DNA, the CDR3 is TGTGCCAGCAGCTTAGAGGGACTAGCCCACAATGAGCAGTTCTTC.